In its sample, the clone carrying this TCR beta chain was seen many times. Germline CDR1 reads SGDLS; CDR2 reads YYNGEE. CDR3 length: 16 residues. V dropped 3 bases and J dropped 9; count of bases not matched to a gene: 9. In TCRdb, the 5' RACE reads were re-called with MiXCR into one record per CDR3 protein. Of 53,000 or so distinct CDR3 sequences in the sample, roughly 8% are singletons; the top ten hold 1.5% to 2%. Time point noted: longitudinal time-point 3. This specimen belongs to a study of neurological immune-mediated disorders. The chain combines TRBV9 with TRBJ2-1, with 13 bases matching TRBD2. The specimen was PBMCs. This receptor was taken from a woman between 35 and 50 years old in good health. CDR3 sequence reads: CASSDQTGLAGVEQFF. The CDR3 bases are TGTGCCAGCAGCGACCAAACCGGACTAGCGGGAGTTGAGCAGTTCTTC.